This T cell receptor beta chain was obtained from a study of OX40 agonist ivuxolimab in advanced cancers. Study in general: Dose-escalation subjects each had hepatocellular carcinoma, melanoma, renal cell or head and neck cancer.

Sequencing was performed with immunoSEQ multiplex PCR; in TCRdb, only in-frame clones are kept and a portion is missing. The sample shows 110,000 or so clones, under 95% of them seen only once. Cycle 7 day 1, cycle 4 day 1, and baseline were the timepoints at which blood was sampled. The clonotype was recovered from an adult with an advanced solid tumor such as melanoma, head and neck, liver or kidney cancer. Sample: CD4+ or CD8+ T cells sorted from blood, taken in a trial of the OX40 agonist ivuxolimab.

The CDR3 loop is CASTRGGQFTDTQYF. As DNA, the CDR3 is TGTGCCAGCACCAGGGGGGGACAGTTCACAGATACGCAGTATTTT. The V and J genes are TRBV6-5 and TRBJ2-3; D is tentatively TRBD1 or TRBD2 (7 bases each). The CDR3 loop spans 15 amino acids. V was cut by 7 bases and J by 2 bases, with 16 bases left in between. Germline CDR1 reads MNHEY; CDR2 reads SVGAGI.